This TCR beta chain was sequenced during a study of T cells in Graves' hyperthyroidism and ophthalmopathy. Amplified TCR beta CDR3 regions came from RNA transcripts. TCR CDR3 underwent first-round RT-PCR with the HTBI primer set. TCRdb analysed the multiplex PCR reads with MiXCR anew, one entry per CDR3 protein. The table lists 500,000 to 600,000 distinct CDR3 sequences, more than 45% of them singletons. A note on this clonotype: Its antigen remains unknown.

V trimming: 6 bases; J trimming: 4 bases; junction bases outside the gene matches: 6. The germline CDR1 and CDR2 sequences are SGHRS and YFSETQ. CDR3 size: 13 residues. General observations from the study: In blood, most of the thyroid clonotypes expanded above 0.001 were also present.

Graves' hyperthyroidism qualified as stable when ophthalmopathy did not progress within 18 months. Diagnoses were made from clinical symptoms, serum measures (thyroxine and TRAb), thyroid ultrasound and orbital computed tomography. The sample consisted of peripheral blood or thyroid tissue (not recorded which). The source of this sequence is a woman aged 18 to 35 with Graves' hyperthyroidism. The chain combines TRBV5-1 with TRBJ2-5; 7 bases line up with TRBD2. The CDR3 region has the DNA TGCGCCAGCATTGATAGCGGGCTAGAGACCCAGTACTTC. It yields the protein CASIDSGLETQYF. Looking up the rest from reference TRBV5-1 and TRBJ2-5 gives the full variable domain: KAGVTQTPRYLIKTRGQQVTLSCSPISGHRSVSWYQQTPGQGLQFLFEYFSETQRNKGNFPGRFSGRQFSNSRSEMNVSTLELGDSALYLCASIDSGLETQYFGPGTRLLVL.